This TCR beta chain was profiled in a study of blood T cell repertoires in COVID-19. The wider study: PBMCs, B-cell-depleted T cells, or T cells provided the cDNA or gDNA that made up the material.

Patients at the Seattle site were enrolled during active infection and followed longitudinally. CDR3 size: 15 residues. V was pared by 0 bases and J by 5 bases, with 5 bases of the junction left unmatched. Looked up from germline, CDR1 is SGDLS and CDR2 is YYNGEE. Clones were sequenced by immunoSEQ multiplex PCR, and TCRdb holds only the in-frame ones, with some missing. The table lists about 68,000 clones, approximately 90% of them singletons, with just over 2.5% in the top ten. The receptor's source is a man aged 45-65 years with COVID-19, enrolled during active disease. The V and J genes are TRBV9 and TRBJ2-5; 9 positions agree with TRBD2. Sequencing was carried out using peripheral blood. The CDR3 region is CASSVEAGGMETQYF. In DNA, the CDR3 is TGTGCCAGCAGCGTAGAGGCGGGAGGGATGGAGACCCAGTACTTC. Complete variable domain (other parts from reference TRBV9 and TRBJ2-5): DSGVTQTPKHLITATGQRVTLRCSPRSGDLSVYWYQQSLDQGLQFLIQYYNGEERAKGNILERFSAQQFPDLHSELNLSSLELGDSALYFCASSVEAGGMETQYFGPGTRLLVL.